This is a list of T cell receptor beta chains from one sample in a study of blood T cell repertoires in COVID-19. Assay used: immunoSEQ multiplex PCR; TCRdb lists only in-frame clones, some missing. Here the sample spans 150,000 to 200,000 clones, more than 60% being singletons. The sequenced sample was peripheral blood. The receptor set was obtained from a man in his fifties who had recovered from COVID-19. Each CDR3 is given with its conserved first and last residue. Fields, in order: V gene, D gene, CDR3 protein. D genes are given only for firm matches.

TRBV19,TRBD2,CASSRGTSGQETQYF
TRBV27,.,CASSHRWQETQYF
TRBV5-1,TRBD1,CASSPVTGNEKLFF
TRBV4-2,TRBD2,CASSPTSGPTDTQYF
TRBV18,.,CASSPLSVNTEAFF
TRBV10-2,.,CASHSRDPYYEQYF
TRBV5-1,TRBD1,CASWTGSTGANVLTF
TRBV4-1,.,CASSPPGGFVNQPQHF
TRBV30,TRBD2,CARNSRTRAGPNTGELFF
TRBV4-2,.,CASPGVLPGPITDTQYF
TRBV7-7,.,CASRPLLVNTEAFF
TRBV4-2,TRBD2,CASSQSLAGVENEQFF
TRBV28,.,CASRSNWNTEAFF
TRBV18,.,CASRLAPTSYNEQFF
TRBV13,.,CASSLEQTYEQYF
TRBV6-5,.,CASSSPTADSFDEQFF
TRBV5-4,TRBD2,CASSLSGIKDEQFF
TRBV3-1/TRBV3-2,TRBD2,CASSQRGEGDTQYF
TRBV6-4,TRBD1,CASSDTDRGTEAFF
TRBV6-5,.,CASSLNLEFGELFF
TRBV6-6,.,CASKAGTDTQYF
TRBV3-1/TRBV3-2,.,CASSQDAGFGEQFF
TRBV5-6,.,CASTRGGGVRNYGYTF
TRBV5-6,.,CASSLATGWVEQFF
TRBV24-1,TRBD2,CATSDPGLAGNFETQYF
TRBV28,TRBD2,CASGRTSGNHEQYF
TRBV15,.,CATRVMAGTYEQYF
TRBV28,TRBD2,CASSPASGRASPHTDTQYF
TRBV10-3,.,CAIFWRSHRGNQPQHF
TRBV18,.,CASSPSGGNQPQHF
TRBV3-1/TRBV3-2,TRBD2,CASRYSGRGSETQYF
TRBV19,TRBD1,CASSIGQGNFFGELFF
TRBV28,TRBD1,CASSSQGASTGELFF
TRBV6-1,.,CASSVTRPRGANEKLFF
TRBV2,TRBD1,CASSELIVDRWANYGYTF
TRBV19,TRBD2,CASSRRQGFVGLAGNGSYNEQFF
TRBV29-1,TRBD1,CSVVGLGQGSDTQYF
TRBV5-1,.,CASWREAEAFF
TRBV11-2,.,CASSSLGPSKVEQYF
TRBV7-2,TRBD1,CASSLAGTGGEKLFF
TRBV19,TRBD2,CASNTDGRAYNEQFF
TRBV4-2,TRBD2,CASSQIYAGGQQETQYF
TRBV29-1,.,CSVEGSYGYTF
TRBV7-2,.,CASSSLSVRGETQYF
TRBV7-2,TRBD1,CASRSTGVQNIQYF